The sequence of this TCR beta chain was determined in a study of blood T cell repertoires in COVID-19. The overall study: Samples of COVID-19 (acute and convalescent) were obtained from the United States, Italy and Spain. Sources were T cells, B-cell-depleted T cells, or PBMCs; the material itself was cDNA or gDNA.

Per the germline V gene, CDR1 is LGHNA and CDR2 is YSLEER. Trimming removed 4 bases from V and 2 bases from J, with 8 bases in between. CDR3 length equals 13 residues. Original analysis: Scientists estimated how many nucleated cells there were by amplifying reference gene primers. The repertoire was sequenced with immunoSEQ multiplex PCR; TCRdb's copy has only in-frame clones and lacks some. D and trimming were read from the DNA, whereas the V and J calls and clone size are those reported in that table. The repertoire consists of more than 70,000 clones, with around nine tenths occurring once and the leading ten covering roughly 5%.

The clonotype was recovered from a man aged 50 or older with active COVID-19. Sequenced input: peripheral blood. The V gene is TRBV4-3, the J gene TRBJ1-1; unclear D gene. DNA of the CDR3: TGCGCCAGCAGCCCTACTACCAACACTGAAGCTTTCTTT. Translated: CASSPTTNTEAFF.